Presented here are 5 T cell receptor beta chains from one specimen sequenced in a study. TCRdb reprocessed the RT-PCR reads via MiXCR and lists one record per CDR3 protein. The sample yields about 680,000 distinct CDR3 sequences, around 14% seen once. The sample comprised memory CD4+ T cells from blood. The receptors here all came from a female donor in good health, serving as a healthy control.

With regard to this clonotype: Because the CDR3's place on the DNA is in doubt, the DNA is left out and the CDR3 is given as listed by TCRdb. The CDR3 spells CASSFGPGIPEAFF. V and J are TRBV12-3 or TRBV12-4 and TRBJ1-1; no DNA check was done on the table's D call, TRBD1. The CDR3 length is 14 residues, termini included.

This clonotype was picked up many times. This rearrangement joins TRBV6-6 to TRBJ2-1, with D possibly being TRBD2 (6 bases). Germline CDR1 and CDR2: MNHNY and SVGAGI (reference sequence). The CDR3 totals 12 residues. V was clipped by 6 bases and J by 9 bases, with 12 bases between them. In DNA, the CDR3 is TGTGCCAGCAGCCTACCCGGGGGTGAGCAGTTCTTC. Translating it yields CASSLPGGEQFF.

The gene calls are TRBV28 and TRBJ2-1; D is perhaps TRBD2 (6 bases). Germline-derived CDR1 and CDR2 are MDHEN and SYDVKM. The CDR3 sequence is 15 residues long. V was trimmed by 3 bases and J by 6 bases, leaving 15 bases between them. In DNA, the CDR3 is TGTGCCAGCAGTTTTTTGCGGGATTGGGTCAATGAGCAGTTCTTC. The encoded protein is CASSFLRDWVNEQFF.

The V gene is TRBV19, the J gene TRBJ2-1; 7 bases match TRBD1. CDR3 length equals 16 residues. Trimming removed 5 bases from V and 4 bases from J; junction bases left unmatched: 11. The germline V gene encodes CDR1 LNHDA and CDR2 SQIVND (reference sequence). CDR3 nucleotide sequence: TGTGCCAGTAGTCCATCATCCGGGACAGTATACAATGAGCAGTTCTTC. Its protein product is CASSPSSGTVYNEQFF.

In its sample, this clonotype was seen a few times. The chain links TRBV20-1 to TRBJ1-2; weak D call: TRBD1 (6 bases). The germline gives CDR1 DFQATT, CDR2 SNEGSKA (reference sequence). The V gene lost 5 bases and the J gene lost 3 bases, with 16 bases spanning the gap. This CDR3 is built from 14 residues. The DNA for the CDR3 is TGCAGTGCTTCGGCCGGGGGCCACGACTATGGCTACACCTTC. Translating it yields CSASAGGHDYGYTF.